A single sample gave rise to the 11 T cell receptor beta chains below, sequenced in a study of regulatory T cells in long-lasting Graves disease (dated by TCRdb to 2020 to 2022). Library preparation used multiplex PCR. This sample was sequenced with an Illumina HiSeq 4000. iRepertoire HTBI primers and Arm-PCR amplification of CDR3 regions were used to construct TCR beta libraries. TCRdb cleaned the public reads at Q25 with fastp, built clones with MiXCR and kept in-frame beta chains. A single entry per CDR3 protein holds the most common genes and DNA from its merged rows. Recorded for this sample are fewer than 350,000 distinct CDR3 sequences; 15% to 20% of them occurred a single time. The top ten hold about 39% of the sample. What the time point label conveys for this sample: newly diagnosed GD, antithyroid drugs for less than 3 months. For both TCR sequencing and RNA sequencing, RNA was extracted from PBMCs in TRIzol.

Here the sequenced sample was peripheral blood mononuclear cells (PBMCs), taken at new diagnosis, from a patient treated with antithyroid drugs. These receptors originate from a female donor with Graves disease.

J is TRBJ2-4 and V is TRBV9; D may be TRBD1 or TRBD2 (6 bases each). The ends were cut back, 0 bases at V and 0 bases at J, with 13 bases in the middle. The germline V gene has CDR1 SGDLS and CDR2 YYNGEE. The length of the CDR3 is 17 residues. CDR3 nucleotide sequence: TGTGCCAGCAGCGTAGGGGGGGCGTCCCTAGCCAAAAACATTCAGTACTTC. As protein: CASSVGGASLAKNIQYF.

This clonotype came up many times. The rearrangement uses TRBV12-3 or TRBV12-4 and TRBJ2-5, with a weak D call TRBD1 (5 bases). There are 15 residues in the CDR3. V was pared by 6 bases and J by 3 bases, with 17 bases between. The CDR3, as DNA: TGTGCCAGCAGCCCCCTTAGTGGCAGGGAAGAGACCCAGTACTTC. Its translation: CASSPLSGREETQYF.

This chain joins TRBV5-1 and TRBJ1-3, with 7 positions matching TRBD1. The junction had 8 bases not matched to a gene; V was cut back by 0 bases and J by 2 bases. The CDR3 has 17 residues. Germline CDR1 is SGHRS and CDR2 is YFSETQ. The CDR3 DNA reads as TGCGCCAGCAGCTTGGCGTCAGGGACAGCGACTGGAAACACCATATATTTT. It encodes CASSLASGTATGNTIYF.

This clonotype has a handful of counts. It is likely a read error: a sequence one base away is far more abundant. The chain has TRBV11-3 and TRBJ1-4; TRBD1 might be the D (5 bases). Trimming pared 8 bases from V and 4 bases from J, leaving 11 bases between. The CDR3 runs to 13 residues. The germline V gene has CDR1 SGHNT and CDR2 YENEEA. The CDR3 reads CASCLTDNEKLFF. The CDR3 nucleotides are TGTGCCAGCTGTTTGACAGATAATGAAAAACTGTTTTTT.

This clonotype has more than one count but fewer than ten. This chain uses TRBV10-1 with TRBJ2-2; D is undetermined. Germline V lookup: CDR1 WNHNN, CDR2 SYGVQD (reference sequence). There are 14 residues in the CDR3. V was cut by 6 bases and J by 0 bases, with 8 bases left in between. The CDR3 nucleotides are TGCGCCAGCAGAGGTGGTCCGAACACCGGGGAGCTGTTTTTT. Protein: CASRGGPNTGELFF.

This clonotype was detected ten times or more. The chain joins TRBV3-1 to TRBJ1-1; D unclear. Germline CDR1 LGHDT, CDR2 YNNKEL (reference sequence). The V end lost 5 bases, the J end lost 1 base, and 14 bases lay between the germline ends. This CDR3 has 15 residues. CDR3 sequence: CASSTHSVENTEAFF. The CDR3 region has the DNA TGTGCCAGCAGCACCCACAGTGTCGAGAACACTGAAGCTTTCTTT.

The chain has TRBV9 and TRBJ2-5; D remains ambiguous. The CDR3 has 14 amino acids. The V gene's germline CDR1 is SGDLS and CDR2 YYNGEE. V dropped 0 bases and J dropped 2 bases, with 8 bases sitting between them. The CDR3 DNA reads TGTGCCAGCAGCGTAGGACAAGCACAAGAGACCCAGTACTTC. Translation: CASSVGQAQETQYF.

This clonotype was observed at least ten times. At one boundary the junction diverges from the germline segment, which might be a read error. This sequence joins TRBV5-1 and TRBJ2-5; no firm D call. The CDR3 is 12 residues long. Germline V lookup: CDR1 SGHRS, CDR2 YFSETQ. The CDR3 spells CASSLRQETQYF. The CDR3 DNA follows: TGTGCCAGCAGCTTGAGGCAAGAGACCCAGTACTTC.

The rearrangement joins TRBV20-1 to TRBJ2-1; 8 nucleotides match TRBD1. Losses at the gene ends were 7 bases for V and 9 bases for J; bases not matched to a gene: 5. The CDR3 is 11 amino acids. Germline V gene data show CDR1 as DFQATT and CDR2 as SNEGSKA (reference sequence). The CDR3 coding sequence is TGCAGTGGGGGACAGGCGGGTGAGCAGTTCTTC. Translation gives CSGGQAGEQFF.

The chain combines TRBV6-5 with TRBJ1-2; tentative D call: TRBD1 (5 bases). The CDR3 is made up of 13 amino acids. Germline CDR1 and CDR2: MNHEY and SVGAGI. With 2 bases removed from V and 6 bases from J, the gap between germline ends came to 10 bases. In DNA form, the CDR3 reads TGTGCCAGCAGTTACGGGGGGAGCGATGGCTACACCTTC. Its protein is CASSYGGSDGYTF.

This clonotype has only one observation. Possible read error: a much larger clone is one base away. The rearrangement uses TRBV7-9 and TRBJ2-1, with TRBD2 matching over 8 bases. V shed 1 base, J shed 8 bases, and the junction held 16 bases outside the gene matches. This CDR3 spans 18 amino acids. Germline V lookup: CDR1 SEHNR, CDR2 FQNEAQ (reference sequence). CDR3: CASSLDTLLAARGDEQFF. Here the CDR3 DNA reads TGTGCCAGCAGCTTAGACACCTTACTAGCGGCCCGGGGCGATGAGCAGTTCTTC.